This T cell receptor beta chain was sequenced during a study of STAT5B mutations in CD4+ large granular lymphocyte leukemia. TCRdb's table, derived via immunoSEQ multiplex PCR, lists solely in-frame clones and lacks some. The sample includes about 34,000 clones, approximately 88% seen only once; the top ten take approximately 0.94%. Germline V gives CDR1 LNHDA, CDR2 SQIVND (reference sequence). The CDR3 is 15 amino acids. V lost 8 bases and J 3 bases, leaving 19 bases between the germline ends. The chain links TRBV19 to TRBJ1-1; D not resolved. This receptor was taken from a human donor in good health. Sequenced input: CD4+ T cells from blood buffy coats. Written as DNA, the CDR3 is TGTGCCAGTCGCCCTTACTCAGCCAAGGACACTGAAGCTTTCTTT. Its translation: CASRPYSAKDTEAFF.